This T cell receptor beta chain was identified during a study of identical twins. Study-level findings and limits: Within cord blood, abundant beta clonotypes carried fewer insertions, but memory repertoires showed no such trend. Instead of following the same donors, the conclusions were based on cross-sectional statistical analysis.

This clonotype was seen more than once but under ten times. Its specificity is unknown. From germline, CDR1 is DFQATT and CDR2 SNEGSKA (reference sequence). V shed 6 bases and J shed 1 base, with 17 bases lying between them. The CDR3 has 15 amino acids. MiXCR, applied by TCRdb to the 5' RACE reads, yields one record per CDR3 protein. Seen here are under 250,000 distinct CDR3 sequences, less than 8% observed once, and the top ten hold about 1.9%. The same specimen was also included in a second study, on yellow fever vaccine responses in identical twins.

The sequencing sample was made of memory (CD45RO+) T cells sorted from blood. The V gene is TRBV20-1, the J gene TRBJ2-3; D might be TRBD1 or TRBD2, each matching 7 bases. The TCR comes from a woman aged 18-35 years in good health. The CDR3 nucleotides are TGCAGTGCCCAAGGGGGCGGGGGACGCACAGATACGCAGTATTTT. This gives the protein CSAQGGGGRTDTQYF.